This section outlines one TCR beta chain sequence together with its context. It has no known antigen specificity. No base quality information exists; no much larger clone differs at one position. The data belong to a study of T cell responses to AZD1222 COVID-19 vaccine (TCRdb year 2021). Concerning the study at large: Because spike-specific TCR depth and breadth did not differ between the two schedules, AZD1222 recipients who got a second dose at roughly 4 weeks were pooled with those who got a second dose at roughly 12 weeks. A total of 230 or so trial participants underwent TCR sequencing, of whom around 200 received two doses of AZD1222 and some 25 received two doses of the MenACWY control vaccine. Enrollment into the trials was organized by age into subgroups of 18-55, 56-69 and 70-plus years, and those subgroups contained 148, 28 and 57 TCR-sequenced participants, respectively. Beyond this particular receptor, the publication reports: The 56-69-year group was small, and its depth increase did not reach significance, likely because of low power. A significant rise in spike-specific TCR breadth and depth was observed after two AZD1222 doses relative to day 0 and relative to MenACWY recipients. The vaccine-associated CD4 TCRs covered the entire spike protein, and the dominant responses fell in regions 160-218 and 743-854. Because no samples from the day 14 peak response were available, repertoires could be characterized only after the peak T cell response. Nearly half of unique spike-specific TCRs reportedly recognized epitopes outside regions mutated in the B.1.351 and B.1.1.7 variants. Conclusions about previously exposed vaccinees were limited because only 5 or 6 AZD1222 recipients were SARS-CoV-2 seropositive at baseline. Most participants were white British and females outnumbered males, and the authors suggested that clonal diversity may have been underestimated.

Explained via the paper, the time point label denotes: baseline before first vaccination. The vaccinee samples were drawn from two UK trials, COV001 and COV002, one of which was a single-blind randomized controlled phase 2/3 trial testing AZD1222 (ChAdOx1 nCoV-19) in healthy adults. For TCRbeta chain sequencing, PBMC samples were collected from trial participants at day 0 and at day 28 after the second dose. The CDR3 regions of human TCRbeta chains were analyzed by immunosequencing. The published analysis was carried out like this. Repertoire TCRs were checked for matches against a reference library of SARS-CoV-2-specific TCRs that had been generated using the MIRA antigen-specificity platform. Breadth meant the fraction of unique TCRs that were SARS-CoV-2-associated, whereas depth meant the fraction of total T cells that were SARS-CoV-2-associated. Using the MIRA data, each spike-specific TCR was mapped to the spike region that the TCR reacts to and placed in a CD4 or CD8 class. Log10-transformed breadth and depth values were compared by one-way ANOVA with Sidak's multiple comparisons tests. TCRdb took over this immuneACCESS table, retaining in-frame rearrangements with V and J assigned. Such tables are incomplete; in checked studies, under half of the missing clones stem from an unresolved V gene, and the remainder is unexplained. Clonal size and the V and J genes are those of that table, whereas D and trimming came from the DNA. The table for this sample lists around 130,000 clones; over 75% of them were counted only once. More than 2.5% of the sample goes to the ten largest clones.

The TCR originated in an adult in good health. Here the sequenced sample was peripheral blood, taken on day 0 of AZD1222 vaccination.

The CDR3 protein: CASSKTGTMTYTF. The sequence in DNA is TGTGCCAGCAGCAAAACCGGGACAATGACCTACACCTTC. This sequence uses TRBV7-9 and TRBJ1-2; the D gene is possibly TRBD1, with 6 bases matching. From the cysteine through the phenylalanine, the CDR3 covers 13 amino acids. The only DNA kept is the CDR3, 39 bases in frame from the first base. CDR1 is given as SEHNR and CDR2 as FQNEAQ, both from the germline V gene (reference sequence). The germline ends are 17 bases apart after V is trimmed by 5 bases and J by 10 bases.